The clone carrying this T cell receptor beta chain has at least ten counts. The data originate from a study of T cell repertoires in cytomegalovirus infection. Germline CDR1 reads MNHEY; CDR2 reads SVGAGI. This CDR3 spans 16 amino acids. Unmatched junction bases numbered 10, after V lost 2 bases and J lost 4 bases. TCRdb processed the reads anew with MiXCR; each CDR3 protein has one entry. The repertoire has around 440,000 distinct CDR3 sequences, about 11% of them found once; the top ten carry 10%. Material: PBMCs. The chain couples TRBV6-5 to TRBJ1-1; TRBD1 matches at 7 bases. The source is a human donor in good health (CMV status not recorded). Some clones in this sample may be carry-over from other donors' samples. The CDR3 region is CASSYGKGARFTEAFF. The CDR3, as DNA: TGTGCCAGCAGTTACGGGAAGGGGGCGAGGTTCACTGAAGCTTTCTTT.